This T cell receptor beta chain was identified in a study of identical twins. This clonotype was counted many times. The antigen is undetermined. Notes on the study in general: Conclusions were drawn cross-sectionally by statistical analysis, without following the same donors. Insertions were fewer in abundant cord blood beta clonotypes, whereas memory repertoires showed none of this pattern.

With 0 bases removed from V and 4 bases from J, the gap between germline ends came to 3 bases. Germline CDR1 reads GTSNPN; CDR2 reads SVGIG (reference sequence). The CDR3 is 11 amino acids. A universal primer site was added by template switching, and unique molecular identifiers were carried by the cDNA. From the 5' RACE reads, TCRdb called clonotypes with MiXCR, one entry per CDR3 protein. Of more than 1.5 million distinct CDR3 sequences listed, more than 30% were seen once; the top ten hold approximately 0.25%. This chain joins TRBV30 and TRBJ1-1; D is undetermined. This receptor was taken from a newborn girl in good health. Source material: cord blood. CDR3 region: CAWSVGTEAFF. CDR3 nucleotide sequence: TGTGCCTGGAGTGTCGGCACTGAAGCTTTCTTT. The whole variable domain, filled in from reference TRBV30 and TRBJ1-1, reads SQTIHQWPATLVQPVGSPLSLECTVEGTSNPNLYWYRQAAGRGLQLLFYSVGIGQISSEVPQNLSASRPQDRQFILSSKKLLLSDSGFYLCAWSVGTEAFFGQGTRLTVV.